This record looks at one TCR beta chain sequence and its context. No antigen is known for it. The data were taken from a study of cytomegalovirus exposure and HLA in healthy donors. Study-wide background: Within the Caucasian-associated ancestry cluster were roughly 79% of the approximately 400 genotyped donors.

The study, taken as a whole, reports: Most CMV-associated TCR beta chains appeared HLA-restricted in a later analysis. Analyses of presence/absence relied on an assumption of roughly uniform sequencing depth across donors. It was in a later analysis that TCR association rates were seen to vary by HLA locus, highest for DRB1 and lowest for HLA-C.

This CDR3 comprises 14 residues. From germline, CDR1 is MNHNY and CDR2 SVGAGI (reference sequence). V lost 6 bases and J lost 2, with 13 bases in between. Use of 60 Vbeta and 13 Jbeta primers characterized the PCR. Data came from immunoSEQ multiplex PCR; TCRdb stores just in-frame clones and leaves some out. In the table there are fewer than 200,000 clones, 80% of which are singletons. Specimen: PBMCs. This sequence was found in a woman between 50 and 59 years old in good health and CMV-seropositive. This sequence joins TRBV6-6 and TRBJ1-2; maybe TRBD1 (6 bases). The CDR3 bases are TGTGCCAGCAGAGGGGGAAAGGGAAACTATGGCTACACCTTC. Translated: CASRGGKGNYGYTF.